This passage covers 11 T cell receptor beta chains from one sample sequenced in a study of T cell responses to AZD1222 COVID-19 vaccine. TCRdb's copy holds only in-frame clones and misses some; the assay was immunoSEQ multiplex PCR. The data show 150,000 or so clones, roughly 91% seen once. Sequencing was performed on peripheral blood, taken on day 0 of AZD1222 vaccination. The receptors shown here come from an adult in good health.

The J gene is TRBJ1-4, the V gene TRBV19; possibly TRBD1 for D (6 bases). There are 15 residues in the CDR3. Trimming stripped 6 bases from V and 3 bases from J, with 14 bases between. The germline gives CDR1 LNHDA, CDR2 SQIVND (reference sequence). CDR3 coding DNA: TGTGCCAGTAGACACAGGGAGGCGTCTAATGAAAAACTGTTTTTT. It specifies CASRHREASNEKLFF.

The V gene is TRBV18, the J gene TRBJ1-1, with 8 positions matching TRBD1. The CDR3 loop spans 15 amino acids. Germline V gene lookup returns CDR1 KGHSH and CDR2 LQKENI. Trimming took 5 bases from V and 5 from J; bases not matched to a gene: 10. The CDR3 here is CASSIQGGGSTEAFF. The CDR3 DNA reads as TGTGCCAGCTCAATACAGGGGGGAGGGTCGACTGAAGCTTTCTTT. Variable domain in full (rest from reference TRBV18 and TRBJ1-1): NAGVMQNPRHLVRRRGQEARLRCSPMKGHSHVYWYRQLPEEGLKFMVYLQKENIIDESGMPKERFSAEFPKEGPSILRIQQVVRGDSAAYFCASSIQGGGSTEAFFGQGTRLTVV.

The genes are TRBV19 and TRBJ2-5; weak D call: TRBD1 (5 bases). V gave up 3 bases and J gave up 2 bases, with 10 bases separating them. Germline V CDR1 and CDR2: LNHDA, SQIVND (reference sequence). The CDR3 is 14 amino acids. The CDR3 nucleotides read TGTGCCAGTAGTATGTTGTACAGGCAAGAGACCCAGTACTTC. It specifies CASSMLYRQETQYF.

The CDR3 DNA follows: TGTGCCAGCAGCTACCCGGGACAGGGAAATTATAACGGCTACACCTTC. This sequence encodes CASSYPGQGNYNGYTF. J is TRBJ1-2 and V is TRBV5-8; TRBD1 matches at 9 bases. This CDR3 contains 16 residues. Per the germline V gene, CDR1 is SGHTS and CDR2 is YDEGEE. With V trimmed by 3 bases and J by 8 bases, 14 bases remained unmatched.

The J gene is TRBJ1-4, the V gene TRBV9, with TRBD1 matching over 8 bases. This CDR3 contains 13 residues. The V segment lost 0 bases and the J segment 12 bases; nucleotides outside the gene matches: 4. CDR1 SGDLS and CDR2 YYNGEE come from the germline V gene. The DNA for the CDR3 is TGTGCCAGCAGCGTAGTAGGGACAGGAGAACTGTTTTTT. This encodes CASSVVGTGELFF.

This clone occurred a few times. The J gene is TRBJ2-7, the V gene TRBV7-8; TRBD2 agrees at 7 bases. V shed 5 bases, J shed 0 bases, and the junction held 4 bases outside the gene matches. Germline V gene sequence: CDR1 SGHVS, CDR2 FQNEAQ. The CDR3 runs 14 residues. This CDR3 reads CASSQTSHSYEQYF. The CDR3 DNA follows: TGTGCCAGCAGCCAGACTAGCCACTCCTACGAGCAGTACTTC.

This sequence joins TRBV9 and TRBJ2-3; D unresolved. The CDR3 contains 12 residues. V was cut by 2 bases and J by 1 base, with 2 bases left in between. The germline CDR1 and CDR2 sequences are SGDLS and YYNGEE. In nucleotides, the CDR3 is TGTGCCAGCAGCGTCGGCACAGATACGCAGTATTTT. Encoded protein: CASSVGTDTQYF. Full variable domain (rest looked up from reference TRBV9 and TRBJ2-3): DSGVTQTPKHLITATGQRVTLRCSPRSGDLSVYWYQQSLDQGLQFLIQYYNGEERAKGNILERFSAQQFPDLHSELNLSSLELGDSALYFCASSVGTDTQYFGPGTRLTVL.

The chain carries TRBV9 and TRBJ1-2; 8 bases match TRBD1. Germline-derived CDR1 and CDR2 are SGDLS and YYNGEE. Trimming took 3 bases from V and 8 from J; bases not matched to a gene: 6. CDR3 length: 13 amino acids. The CDR3 here is CASSDGQGGGYTF. The CDR3 DNA reads TGTGCCAGCAGCGACGGACAGGGAGGAGGCTACACCTTC.

This sequence joins TRBV5-1 and TRBJ2-5; possibly TRBD1 for D (5 bases). The CDR3 extends over 14 amino acids. CDR1 is SGHRS, CDR2 YFSETQ, per germline. Trimming removed 6 bases from V and 2 bases from J, with 14 bases in between. DNA for the CDR3: TGCGCCAGCACCGCCTCAGGGTTACAAGAGACCCAGTACTTC. Protein product: CASTASGLQETQYF.

The chain links TRBV29-1 to TRBJ1-4; no definite D call. Germline CDR1 reads SQVTM; CDR2 reads ANQGSEA. Trimming stripped 5 bases from V and 7 bases from J, with 11 bases between. CDR3 length: 12 residues. DNA of the CDR3: TGCAGCGTTTTAACGGGAGGTGAAAAACTGTTTTTT. It translates to CSVLTGGEKLFF.

V usage is TRBV5-1 and J usage is TRBJ1-1; 8 bases match TRBD1. The trim removed 0 bases at V and 1 base at J, leaving 5 bases unmatched. The V gene's germline CDR1 is SGHRS and CDR2 YFSETQ. This CDR3 comprises 16 residues. In DNA form, the CDR3 reads TGCGCCAGCAGCTTGGTCGTGACAGGGGAGAACACTGAAGCTTTCTTT. Its translation: CASSLVVTGENTEAFF.